This is a list of T cell receptor beta chains from one sample in a study of T cells in Graves' hyperthyroidism and ophthalmopathy. MiXCR, run by TCRdb on the multiplex PCR reads, gives a single entry per CDR3 protein. The sample consists of hundreds of thousands of distinct CDR3 sequences, about two fifths of them appearing once. The specimen sequenced was blood. These receptor sequences come from a man between 18 and 29 years old with Graves' hyperthyroidism. Each CDR3 is given without its conserved first and last residue. The order of the fields is V gene, clone size, CDR3 protein. Size values are once, few and many counts, or a class for expanded clones, and some rows have none.

TRBV12-3/TRBV12-4 few ASEDDSGNTIY
TRBV7-2 many ASSPSGANSPLH
TRBV5-4 few ASSLNPGPRTGELF
TRBV7-9 many ASSVRRTNEKLF
TRBV2 many ASIRVPNTEAF
TRBV9 . AGSVEGSMKQY
TRBV7-4 . ASSISGLAGNTEAF
TRBV4-1 . ASSRDGGPGNTIY
TRBV9 . ASSLIGGSGYEQY
TRBV7-9 many ASSSPAYGYT
TRBV20-1 . STQGLADYEQY
TRBV7-2 . ASSQSDGAYEQY
TRBV10-2 many ASGGGDQPQH
TRBV10-3 . AIAGTDYGYT
TRBV25-1 . ACSASPFHYGYT
TRBV4-1 . ASSQELAGKEKQY
TRBV2 once ASSFAGGATGYT
TRBV2 . ARGQGNSPLH
TRBV7-3 many ASSWMAGRQETQY
TRBV10-3 once AISEGQDSDEQY
TRBV2 many ASRDSAQNEKLF
TRBV11-3 few ASSPPLIQETQY